This T cell receptor (beta chain) emerged from a study of CD8+ T cells in alopecia areata. Across the whole study: Each of the treated patients was given oral tofacitinib, 5 to 10 mg twice daily, for moderate-to-severe alopecia areata.

Lesional scalp tissue (obtained by punch biopsy) and peripheral blood were collected from alopecia areata patients. Study conclusions and caveats: An increase in clonality over normal scalp was evident in lesional scalp, especially alopecia totalis/universalis.

Germline V gene sequence: CDR1 SGHRS, CDR2 YFSETQ. This CDR3 contains 13 residues. Trimming cost V 4 bases and J 5 bases, with 13 bases left between them. Following RNA extraction, reverse transcription yielded cDNA that acted as the sequencing template. Profiled with immunoSEQ multiplex PCR; TCRdb holds only in-frame clones, not every one. The sample has about 150,000 clones, about three fifths seen once; the top ten hold under 7.5%. Of note for this clone: No antigen is known for it.

The sample here was CD4+ T cells sorted from blood, taken at week 0. The chain uses TRBV5-1 and TRBJ2-7; weak D call: TRBD1 (6 bases). The receptor was derived from a human donor with alopecia areata. CDR3 coding DNA: TGCGCCAGCAGCGTACAGGGAGAAAACGAGCAGTACTTC. As protein: CASSVQGENEQYF.